This T cell receptor (beta chain) comes out of a study of blood T cell repertoires in COVID-19. The CDR3 is 18 residues long. Per the germline V gene, CDR1 is LGHNA and CDR2 is YNFKEQ. The V end was cut by 0 bases, the J end by 1 base, with 13 bases between. Method: immunoSEQ multiplex PCR; TCRdb's copy keeps in-frame clones and lacks some. The sample records around 200,000 clones, about 90% being singletons. Sequenced: peripheral blood. J is TRBJ1-6 and V is TRBV4-2, with TRBD1 as a possible D gene (5 bases). This TCR came from a man in his forties with active or convalescent COVID-19. This CDR3 reads CASSQEVVGASYNSPLHF. The CDR3 region has the DNA TGTGCCAGCAGCCAAGAAGTGGTAGGGGCTTCCTATAATTCACCCCTCCACTTT.